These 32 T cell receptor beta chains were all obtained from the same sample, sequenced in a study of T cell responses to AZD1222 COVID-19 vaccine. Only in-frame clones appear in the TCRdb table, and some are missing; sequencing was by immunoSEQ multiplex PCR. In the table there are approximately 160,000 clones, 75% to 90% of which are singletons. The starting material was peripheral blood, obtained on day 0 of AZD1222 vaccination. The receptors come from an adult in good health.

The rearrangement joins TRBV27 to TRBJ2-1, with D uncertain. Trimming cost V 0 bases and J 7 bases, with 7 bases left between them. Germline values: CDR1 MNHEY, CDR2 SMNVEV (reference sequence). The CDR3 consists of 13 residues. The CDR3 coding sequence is TGTGCCAGCAGTTTATCGTCGACTAATGAGCAGTTCTTC. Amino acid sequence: CASSLSSTNEQFF.

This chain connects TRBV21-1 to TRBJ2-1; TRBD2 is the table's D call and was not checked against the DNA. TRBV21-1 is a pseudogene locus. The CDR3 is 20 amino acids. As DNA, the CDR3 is TGTGCCAGCAGCAAAGCGCGAGGTAAGGCTGGAGGACTAAACTACAATGAGCAGTTCTTC. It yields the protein CASSKARGKAGGLNYNEQFF.

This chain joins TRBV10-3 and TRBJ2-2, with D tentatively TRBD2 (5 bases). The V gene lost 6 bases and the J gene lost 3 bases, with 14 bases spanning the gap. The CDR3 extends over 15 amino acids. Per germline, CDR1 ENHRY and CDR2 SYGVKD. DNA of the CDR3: TGTGCCATCAGCGGAGGCCGGGTTGACACCGGGGAGCTGTTTTTT. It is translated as CAISGGRVDTGELFF.

The chain's CDR3 is CAWSVALGEYYGYTF. In DNA, the CDR3 is TGTGCCTGGAGTGTAGCTCTGGGGGAATACTATGGCTACACCTTC. V usage is TRBV30 and J usage is TRBJ1-2; the D gene is possibly TRBD1 (5 bases). This CDR3 is 15 amino acids long. With 0 bases removed from V and 3 bases from J, the gap between germline ends came to 14 bases. Per the germline V gene, CDR1 is GTSNPN and CDR2 is SVGIG (reference sequence).

The chain's CDR3 is CASSSLGLAGYEQYF. The CDR3 nucleotides read TGTGCCAGCAGTTCCCTGGGACTAGCGGGGTACGAGCAGTACTTC. The chain recombines TRBV2 with TRBJ2-7, with 13 bases identical to TRBD2. From germline, CDR1 is SNHLY and CDR2 FYNNEI. The trim removed 5 bases at V and 4 bases at J, leaving 5 bases unmatched. The CDR3 is made up of 15 amino acids.

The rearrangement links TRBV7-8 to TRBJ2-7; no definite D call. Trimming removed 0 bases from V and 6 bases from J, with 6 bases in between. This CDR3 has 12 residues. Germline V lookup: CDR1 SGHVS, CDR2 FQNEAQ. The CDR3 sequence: CASSLASLEQYF. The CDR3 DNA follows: TGTGCCAGCAGCTTAGCGTCGCTCGAGCAGTACTTC. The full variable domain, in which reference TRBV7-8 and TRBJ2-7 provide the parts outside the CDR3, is GAGVSQSPRYKVAKRGQDVALRCDPISGHVSLFWYQQALGQGPEFLTYFQNEAQLDKSGLPSDRFFAERPEGSVSTLKIQRTQQEDSAVYLCASSLASLEQYFGPGTRLTVT.

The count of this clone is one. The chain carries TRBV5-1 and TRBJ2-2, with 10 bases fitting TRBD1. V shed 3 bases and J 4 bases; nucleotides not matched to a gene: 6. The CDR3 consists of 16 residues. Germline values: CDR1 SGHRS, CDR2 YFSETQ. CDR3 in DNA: TGCGCCAGCAGCTCTGACCGGACAGGGGGCACCGGGGAGCTGTTTTTT. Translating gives CASSSDRTGGTGELFF.

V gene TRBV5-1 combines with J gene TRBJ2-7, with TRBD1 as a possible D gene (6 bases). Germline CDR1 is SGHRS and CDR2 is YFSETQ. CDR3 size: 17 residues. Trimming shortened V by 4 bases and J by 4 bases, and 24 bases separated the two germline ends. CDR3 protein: CASSPRGLQGSGYEQYF. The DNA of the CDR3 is TGCGCCAGCAGCCCCCGAGGGCTACAGGGTTCGGGATACGAGCAGTACTTC.

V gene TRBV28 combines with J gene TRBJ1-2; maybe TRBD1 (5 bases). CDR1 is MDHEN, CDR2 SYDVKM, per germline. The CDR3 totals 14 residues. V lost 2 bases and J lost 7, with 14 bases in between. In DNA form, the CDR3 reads TGTGCCAGCAGTTTAGTTGGGGGAAGGGGTGGCTACACCTTC. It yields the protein CASSLVGGRGGYTF.

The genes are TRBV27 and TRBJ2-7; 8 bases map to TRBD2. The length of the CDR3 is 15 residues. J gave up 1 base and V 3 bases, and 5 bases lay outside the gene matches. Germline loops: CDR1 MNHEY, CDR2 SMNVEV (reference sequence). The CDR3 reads CASSFSRGASYEQYF. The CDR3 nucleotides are TGTGCCAGCAGTTTCTCGCGGGGGGCTTCCTACGAGCAGTACTTC.

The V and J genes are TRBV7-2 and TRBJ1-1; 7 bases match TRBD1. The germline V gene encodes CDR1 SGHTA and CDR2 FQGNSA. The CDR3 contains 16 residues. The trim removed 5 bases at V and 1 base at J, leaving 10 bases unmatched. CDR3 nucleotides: TGTGCCAGCAGCCCAAGGACAGGCATTAGGAACACTGAAGCTTTCTTT. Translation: CASSPRTGIRNTEAFF.

CDR3 sequence reads: CASSTREGLGNEQFF. The CDR3 coding sequence is TGTGCCAGCAGCACGCGGGAGGGCCTGGGCAATGAGCAGTTCTTC. This rearrangement joins TRBV11-3 to TRBJ2-1; 9 nucleotides agree with TRBD2. In germline, CDR1 is SGHNT, CDR2 YENEEA. The CDR3 length is 15 residues. V lost 5 bases, J lost 6 bases, and 8 bases stayed unmatched.

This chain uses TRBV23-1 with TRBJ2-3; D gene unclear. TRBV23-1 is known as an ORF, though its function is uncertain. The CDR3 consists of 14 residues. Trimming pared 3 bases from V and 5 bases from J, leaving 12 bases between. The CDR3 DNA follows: TGCGCCAGCAGTCATCAGCGAGAGGTAGATACGCAGTATTTT. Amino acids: CASSHQREVDTQYF.

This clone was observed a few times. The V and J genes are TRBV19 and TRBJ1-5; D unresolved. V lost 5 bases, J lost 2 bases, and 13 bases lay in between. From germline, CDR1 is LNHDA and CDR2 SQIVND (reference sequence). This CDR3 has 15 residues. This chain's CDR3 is CASSRPSGGNQPQHF. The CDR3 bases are TGTGCCAGTAGTCGCCCCTCGGGCGGCAATCAGCCCCAGCATTTT. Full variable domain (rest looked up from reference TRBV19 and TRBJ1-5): DGGITQSPKYLFRKEGQNVTLSCEQNLNHDAMYWYRQDPGQGLRLIYYSQIVNDFQKGDIAEGYSVSREKKESFPLTVTSAQKNPTAFYLCASSRPSGGNQPQHFGDGTRLSIL.

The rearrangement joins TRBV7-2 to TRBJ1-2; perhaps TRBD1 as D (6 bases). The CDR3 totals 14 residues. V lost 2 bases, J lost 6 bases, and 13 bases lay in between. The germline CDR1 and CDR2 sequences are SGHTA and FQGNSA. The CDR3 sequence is CASSLPDSFDGYTF. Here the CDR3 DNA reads TGTGCCAGCAGCTTACCGGACAGCTTTGATGGCTACACCTTC.

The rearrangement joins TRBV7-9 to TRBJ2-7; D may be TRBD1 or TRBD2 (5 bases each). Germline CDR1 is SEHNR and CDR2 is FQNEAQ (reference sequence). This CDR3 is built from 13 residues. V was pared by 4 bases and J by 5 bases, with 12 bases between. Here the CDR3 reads CASSYGRDHEQYF. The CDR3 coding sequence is TGTGCCAGCAGCTACGGCAGGGACCACGAGCAGTACTTC.

CDR3 sequence: CASSARAEQFF. CDR3 DNA sequence: TGTGCCAGCAGCGCCCGGGCAGAGCAGTTCTTC. The chain has TRBV13 and TRBJ2-1; unclear D gene. Germline CDR1 PRHDT, CDR2 FYEKMQ (reference sequence). The ends were cut back, 5 bases at V and 10 bases at J, with 9 bases in the middle. CDR3 length: 11 amino acids.

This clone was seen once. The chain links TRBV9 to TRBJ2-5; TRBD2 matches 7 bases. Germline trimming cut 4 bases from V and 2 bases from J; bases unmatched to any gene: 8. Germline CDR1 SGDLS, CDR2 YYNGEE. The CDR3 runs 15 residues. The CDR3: CASSSDWGGQETQYF. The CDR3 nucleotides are TGTGCCAGCAGCTCGGACTGGGGGGGGCAAGAGACCCAGTACTTC.

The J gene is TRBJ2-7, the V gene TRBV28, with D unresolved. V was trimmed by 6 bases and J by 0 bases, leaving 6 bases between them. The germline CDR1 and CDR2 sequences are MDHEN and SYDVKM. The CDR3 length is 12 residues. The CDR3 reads CASRRSSYEQYF. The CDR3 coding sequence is TGTGCCAGCAGGAGAAGCTCCTACGAGCAGTACTTC. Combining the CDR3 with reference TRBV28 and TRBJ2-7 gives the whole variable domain DVKVTQSSRYLVKRTGEKVFLECVQDMDHENMFWYRQDPGLGLRLIYFSYDVKMKEKGDIPEGYSVSREKKERFSLILESASTNQTSMYLCASRRSSYEQYFGPGTRLTVT.

The CDR3 DNA follows: TGTGCCAGCAGGAAGACAGGGGGCCACTATGGCTACACCTTC. Its protein product is CASRKTGGHYGYTF. The rearrangement joins TRBV27 to TRBJ1-2; 10 bases agree with TRBD1. The CDR3 loop spans 14 amino acids. J gave up 3 bases and V 6 bases, and 4 bases lay outside the gene matches. Germline loops: CDR1 MNHEY, CDR2 SMNVEV (reference sequence).

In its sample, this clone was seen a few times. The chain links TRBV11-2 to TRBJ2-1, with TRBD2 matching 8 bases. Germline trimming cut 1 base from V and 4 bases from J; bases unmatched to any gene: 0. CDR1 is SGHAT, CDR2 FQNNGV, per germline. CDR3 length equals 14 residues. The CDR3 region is CASSLAGGYNEQFF. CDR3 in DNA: TGTGCCAGCAGCTTAGCGGGAGGGTACAATGAGCAGTTCTTC. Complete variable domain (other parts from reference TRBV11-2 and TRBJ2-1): EAGVAQSPRYKIIEKRQSVAFWCNPISGHATLYWYQQILGQGPKLLIQFQNNGVVDDSQLPKDRFSAERLKGVDSTLKIQPAKLEDSAVYLCASSLAGGYNEQFFGPGTRLTVL.

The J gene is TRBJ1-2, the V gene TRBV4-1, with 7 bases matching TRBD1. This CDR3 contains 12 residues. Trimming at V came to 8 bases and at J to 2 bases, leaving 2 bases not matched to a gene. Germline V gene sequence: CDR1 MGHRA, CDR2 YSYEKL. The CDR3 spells CASVGQNYGYTF. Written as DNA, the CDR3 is TGCGCCAGCGTGGGACAGAACTATGGCTACACCTTC.

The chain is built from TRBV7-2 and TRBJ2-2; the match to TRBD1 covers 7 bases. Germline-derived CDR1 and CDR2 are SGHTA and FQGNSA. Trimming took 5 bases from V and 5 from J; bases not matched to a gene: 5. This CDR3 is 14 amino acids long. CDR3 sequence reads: CASSKYRGTGELFF. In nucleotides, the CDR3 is TGTGCCAGCAGCAAATACAGGGGTACCGGGGAGCTGTTTTTT.

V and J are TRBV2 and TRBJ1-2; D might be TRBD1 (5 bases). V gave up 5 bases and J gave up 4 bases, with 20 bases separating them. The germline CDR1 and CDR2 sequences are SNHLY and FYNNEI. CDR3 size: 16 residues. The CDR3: CASSQIGSRQLYGYTF. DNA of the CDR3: TGTGCCAGCAGTCAAATCGGTTCTCGACAGCTCTATGGCTACACCTTC.

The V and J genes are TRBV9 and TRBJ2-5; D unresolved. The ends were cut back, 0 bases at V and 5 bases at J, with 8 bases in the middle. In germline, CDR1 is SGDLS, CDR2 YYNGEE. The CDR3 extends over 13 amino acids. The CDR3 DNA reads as TGTGCCAGCAGCGTAGGTTCTATGGAGACCCAGTACTTC. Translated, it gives CASSVGSMETQYF.

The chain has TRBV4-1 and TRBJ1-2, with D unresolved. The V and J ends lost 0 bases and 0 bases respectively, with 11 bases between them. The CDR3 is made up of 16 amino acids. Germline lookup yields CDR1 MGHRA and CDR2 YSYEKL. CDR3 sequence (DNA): TGCGCCAGCAGCCAAGATGGCCGGTCACCTAACTATGGCTACACCTTC. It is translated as CASSQDGRSPNYGYTF.

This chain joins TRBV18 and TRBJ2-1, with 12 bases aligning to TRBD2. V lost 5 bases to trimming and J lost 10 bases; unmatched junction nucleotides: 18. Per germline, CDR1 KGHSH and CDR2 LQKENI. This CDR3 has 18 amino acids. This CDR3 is CASSTLPRASGRAHEQFF. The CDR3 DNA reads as TGTGCCAGCTCAACTCTCCCTCGGGCTAGCGGGAGGGCCCACGAGCAGTTCTTC.

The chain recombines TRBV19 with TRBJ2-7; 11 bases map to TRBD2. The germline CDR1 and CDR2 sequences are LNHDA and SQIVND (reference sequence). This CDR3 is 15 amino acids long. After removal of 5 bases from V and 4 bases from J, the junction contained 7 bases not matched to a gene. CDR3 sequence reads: CASSPGTSGKYEQYF. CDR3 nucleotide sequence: TGTGCCAGTAGTCCAGGGACTAGCGGTAAATACGAGCAGTACTTC.

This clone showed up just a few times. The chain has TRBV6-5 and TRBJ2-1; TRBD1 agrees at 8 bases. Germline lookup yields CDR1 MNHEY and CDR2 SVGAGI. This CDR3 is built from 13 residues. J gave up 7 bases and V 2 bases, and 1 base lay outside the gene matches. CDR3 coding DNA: TGTGCCAGCAGTTACGACAGGGGAAATGAGCAGTTCTTC. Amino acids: CASSYDRGNEQFF.

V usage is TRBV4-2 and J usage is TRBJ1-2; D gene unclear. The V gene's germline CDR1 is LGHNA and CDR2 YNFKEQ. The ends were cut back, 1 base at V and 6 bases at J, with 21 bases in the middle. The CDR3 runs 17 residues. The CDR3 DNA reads TGTGCCAGCAGCCAAGGGCATCGCACTCCCTCGGCGGATGGCTACACCTTC. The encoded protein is CASSQGHRTPSADGYTF.

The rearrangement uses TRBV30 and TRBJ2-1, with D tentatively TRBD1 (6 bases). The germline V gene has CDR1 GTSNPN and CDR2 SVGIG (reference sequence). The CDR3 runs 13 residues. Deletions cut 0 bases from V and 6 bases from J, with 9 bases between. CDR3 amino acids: CAWSVHRVNEQFF. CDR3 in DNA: TGTGCCTGGAGTGTTCACAGGGTCAATGAGCAGTTCTTC.

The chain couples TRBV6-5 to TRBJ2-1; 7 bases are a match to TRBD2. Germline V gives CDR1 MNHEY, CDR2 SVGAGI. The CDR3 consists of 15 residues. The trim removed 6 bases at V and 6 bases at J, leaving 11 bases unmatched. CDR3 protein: CASSGARTRFNEQFF. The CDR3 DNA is TGTGCCAGCAGCGGAGCCAGGACTAGATTCAATGAGCAGTTCTTC.